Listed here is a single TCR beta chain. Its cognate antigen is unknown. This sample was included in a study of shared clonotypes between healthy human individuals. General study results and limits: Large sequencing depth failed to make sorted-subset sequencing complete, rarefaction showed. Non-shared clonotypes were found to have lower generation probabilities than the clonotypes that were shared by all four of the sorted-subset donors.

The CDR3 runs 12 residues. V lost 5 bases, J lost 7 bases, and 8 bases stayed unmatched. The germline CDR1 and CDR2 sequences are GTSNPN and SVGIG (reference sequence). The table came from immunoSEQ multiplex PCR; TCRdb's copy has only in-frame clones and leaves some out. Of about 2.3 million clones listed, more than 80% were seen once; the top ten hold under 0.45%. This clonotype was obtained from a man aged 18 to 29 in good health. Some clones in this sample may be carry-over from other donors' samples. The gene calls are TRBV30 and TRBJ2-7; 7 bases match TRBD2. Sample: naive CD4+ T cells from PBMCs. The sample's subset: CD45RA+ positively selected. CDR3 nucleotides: TGTGCCTGGGGACCTGACGGGGGGGAGCAGTACTTC. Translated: CAWGPDGGEQYF.